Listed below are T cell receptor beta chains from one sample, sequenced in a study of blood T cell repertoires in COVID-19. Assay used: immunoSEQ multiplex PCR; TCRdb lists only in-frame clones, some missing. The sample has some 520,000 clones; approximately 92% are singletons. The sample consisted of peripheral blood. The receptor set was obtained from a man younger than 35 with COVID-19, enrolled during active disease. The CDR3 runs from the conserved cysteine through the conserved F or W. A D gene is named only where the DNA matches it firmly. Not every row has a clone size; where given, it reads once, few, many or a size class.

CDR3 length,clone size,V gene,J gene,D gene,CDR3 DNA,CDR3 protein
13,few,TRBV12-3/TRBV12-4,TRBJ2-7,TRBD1,TGTGCCAGCAGCTTCGGACAGGGGAGCGAGCAGTACTTC,CASSFGQGSEQYF
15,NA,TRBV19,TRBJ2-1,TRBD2,TGTGCCAGTAGTATTGGGACTAGCGGATACAATGAGCAGTTCTTC,CASSIGTSGYNEQFF
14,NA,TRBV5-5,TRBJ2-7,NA,TGTGCCAGCAGCCTTTCGACAGGGACTTACGAGCAGTACTTC,CASSLSTGTYEQYF
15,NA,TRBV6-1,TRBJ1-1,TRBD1,TGTGCCAGCAGTGACGGGACAGGGGTTGGCACTGAAGCTTTCTTT,CASSDGTGVGTEAFF
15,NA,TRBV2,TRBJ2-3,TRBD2,TGTGCCAGCAGGATGACTAGCGGGGGAGGTGATACGCAGTATTTT,CASRMTSGGGDTQYF
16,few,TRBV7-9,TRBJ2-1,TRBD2,TGTGCCAGCAGCTTAAGGACTAGCGGAGATGTGTATGAGCAGTTCTTC,CASSLRTSGDVYEQFF
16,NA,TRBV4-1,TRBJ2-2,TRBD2,TGCGCCAGCAGCCTCTTGAGCGGGATGAACACCGGGGAGCTGTTTTTT,CASSLLSGMNTGELFF
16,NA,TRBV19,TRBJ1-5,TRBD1,TGTGCCAGTAGTACAAGACAGGGGAGATCCTATCAGCCCCAGCATTTT,CASSTRQGRSYQPQHF
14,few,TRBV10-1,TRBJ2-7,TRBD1,TGCGCCAGCAGGGACGGGACAGGGTCAAACGAGCAGTACTTC,CASRDGTGSNEQYF
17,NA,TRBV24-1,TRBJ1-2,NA,TGTGCCACCAGTGATTTGCACTCAGGGATAGCTAACTATGGCTACACCTTC,CATSDLHSGIANYGYTF
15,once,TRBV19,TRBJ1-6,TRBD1,TGTGCCAGTAGTGCAGCGGGACAGGGGGTTTCGCCCCTCCACTTT,CASSAAGQGVSPLHF
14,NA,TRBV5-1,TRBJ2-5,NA,TGCGCCAGCAGCTCGCAGGGTACGGGAGAGACCCAGTACTTC,CASSSQGTGETQYF
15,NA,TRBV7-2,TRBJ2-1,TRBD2,TGTGCCAGCAGCCAAAGGACTAGCGGAAACAATGAGCAGTTCTTC,CASSQRTSGNNEQFF
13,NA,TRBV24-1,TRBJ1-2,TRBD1,TGTGCCACCAGTGACCGGACAGGGCAGGGCTACACCTTC,CATSDRTGQGYTF
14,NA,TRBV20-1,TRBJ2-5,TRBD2,TGCAGTGCTAGTGTTAGCGGGAGTGAGGAGACCCAGTACTTC,CSASVSGSEETQYF
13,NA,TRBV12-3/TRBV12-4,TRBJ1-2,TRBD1,TGTGCCAGCAGCCGAGGGGACAGCCATGGCTACACCTTC,CASSRGDSHGYTF
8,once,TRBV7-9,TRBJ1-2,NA,TGTGCCAGCAGCCCCGTCGGCTTC,CASSPVGF
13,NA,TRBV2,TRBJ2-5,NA,TGTGCCAGCACGGGTGGCCGTGGAGAGACCCAGTACTTC,CASTGGRGETQYF
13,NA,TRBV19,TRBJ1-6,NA,TGTGCCAGTAGTCTCAGACTTAATTCACCCCTCCACTTT,CASSLRLNSPLHF